This TCR beta chain is from a study of T cell repertoires in cytomegalovirus infection. Background on the study: TCR beta signatures that were public indicated CMV infection and matching HLA type.

In TCRdb, the reads were re-called with MiXCR into one record per CDR3 protein. The data contain about 350,000 distinct CDR3 sequences, approximately 30% of them singletons. General study points: CMV-specific TCR beta clonotypes restricted by HLA-C were the ones dominating the ex vivo response.

This clonotype was seen a handful of times. The target antigen is unknown. Germline CDR1 and CDR2: SGHVS and FQNEAQ. Between the trimmed V and J ends, which lost 1 base and 7 bases, there was a span of 7 bases. The CDR3 sequence is 12 residues long. The chain employs TRBV7-8 and TRBJ1-1; D not resolved. The specimen comprised cultured PBMCs, sampled from culture after CMV antigen stimulation. This TCR came from a human donor in good health (CMV status not recorded). Some clones in this sample may be carry-over from other donors' samples. The CDR3 loop is CASSLGIYEAFF. The CDR3 bases are TGTGCCAGCAGCTTAGGTATCTATGAAGCTTTCTTT.